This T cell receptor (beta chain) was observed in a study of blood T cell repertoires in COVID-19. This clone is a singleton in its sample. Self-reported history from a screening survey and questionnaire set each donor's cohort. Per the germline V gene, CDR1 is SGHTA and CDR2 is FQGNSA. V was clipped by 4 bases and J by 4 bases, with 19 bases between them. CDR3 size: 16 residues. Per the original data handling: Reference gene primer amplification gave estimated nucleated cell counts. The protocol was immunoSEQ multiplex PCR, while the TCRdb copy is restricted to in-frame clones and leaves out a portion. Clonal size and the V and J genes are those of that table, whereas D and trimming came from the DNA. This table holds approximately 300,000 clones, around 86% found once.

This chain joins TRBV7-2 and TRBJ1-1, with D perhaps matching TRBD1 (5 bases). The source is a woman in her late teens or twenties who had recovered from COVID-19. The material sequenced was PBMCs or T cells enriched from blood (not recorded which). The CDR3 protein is CASSSGATAPSTEAFF. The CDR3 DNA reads TGTGCCAGCAGCTCGGGAGCGACAGCCCCGAGCACTGAAGCTTTCTTT.